This record concerns one TCR beta chain sequence. This sample stems from a study of blood T cell repertoires in COVID-19. In the study overall: PBMCs, B-cell-depleted T cells, or T cells provided the cDNA or gDNA that made up the material.

CDR1 SGDLS and CDR2 YYNGEE come from the germline V gene. V was pared by 0 bases and J by 5 bases, with 8 bases between. The CDR3 is 13 amino acids. Per the study methods: Scientists estimated how many nucleated cells there were by amplifying reference gene primers. TCRdb's table, derived via immunoSEQ multiplex PCR, lists solely in-frame clones and lacks some. That table gives V, J and clone size, and the DNA gave D and trimming. Found here are 300,000 to 350,000 clones, about 90% of them singletons; the top ten hold around 1%. Enrolment of Seattle patients took place during active infection, and they were followed longitudinally.

Material: peripheral blood. The source is a woman aged 40 to 50 with COVID-19, enrolled during active disease. The chain joins TRBV9 to TRBJ1-2; possibly TRBD1 for D (6 bases). The CDR3 spells CASSVGRGYGYTF. The CDR3 DNA follows: TGTGCCAGCAGCGTAGGCAGGGGTTATGGCTACACCTTC.